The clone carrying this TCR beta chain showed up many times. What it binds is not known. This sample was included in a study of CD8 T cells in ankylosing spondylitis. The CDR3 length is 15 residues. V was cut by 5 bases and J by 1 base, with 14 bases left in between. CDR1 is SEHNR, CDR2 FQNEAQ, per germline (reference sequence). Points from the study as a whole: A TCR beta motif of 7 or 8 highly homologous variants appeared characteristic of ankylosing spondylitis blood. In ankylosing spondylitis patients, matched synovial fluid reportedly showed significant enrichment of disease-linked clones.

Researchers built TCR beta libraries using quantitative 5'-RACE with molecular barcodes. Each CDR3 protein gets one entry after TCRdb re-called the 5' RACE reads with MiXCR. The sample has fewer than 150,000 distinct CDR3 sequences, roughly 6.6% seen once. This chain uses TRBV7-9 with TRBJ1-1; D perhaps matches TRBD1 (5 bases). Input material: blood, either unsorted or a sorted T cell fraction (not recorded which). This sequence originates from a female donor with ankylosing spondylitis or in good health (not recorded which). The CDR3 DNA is TGTGCCAGCAGCCCCCCGGGGGTCGCGAACACTGAAGCTTTCTTT. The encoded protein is CASSPPGVANTEAFF.